This T cell receptor (beta chain) comes out of a study of naive CD8 T cells in extremely preterm neonates. Deliveries were elective term cesareans at roughly 37-41 weeks, with no labor or membrane rupture. The repertoire was sequenced with immunoSEQ multiplex PCR; TCRdb's copy has only in-frame clones and lacks some. The sample has under 7,000 clones, under 99% seen once; the top ten hold around 0.37%. Germline CDR1 and CDR2: SGHAT and FQNNGV. J was trimmed by 0 bases and V by 3 bases; bases with no gene match: 5. This CDR3 contains 17 residues. Study-level points and caveats: Shared CDR3 nucleotide sequences: preterm approximately 2.7%, term 0.35% to 0.4%, children 0.025% to 0.035%, adults less than 0.011%. Relative to older groups, preterm infants had shorter, less trimmed CDR3s with fewer N additions. iChao1 richness was lowest in preterm neonates, significantly versus all ages.

Concerning this clone: Its cognate antigen is unknown.

V gene TRBV11-2 combines with J gene TRBJ2-1; TRBD2 matches at 10 bases. The receptor was derived from a newborn in good health. Material for sequencing was naive CD8+ T cells from cord blood. This chain's CDR3 is CASSFYSGRSSYNEQFF. DNA for the CDR3: TGTGCCAGCAGCTTTTATAGCGGGAGGAGCTCCTACAATGAGCAGTTCTTC.